Sequencing of this T cell receptor (beta chain) was carried out in a study of blood T cell repertoires in COVID-19. On the study more broadly: Sites in the United States, Italy and Spain provided acute and convalescent COVID-19 samples. Sources were T cells, B-cell-depleted T cells, or PBMCs; the material itself was cDNA or gDNA.

This CDR3 is built from 15 residues. V was trimmed by 3 bases and J by 4 bases, leaving 16 bases between them. CDR1 is KGHSH, CDR2 LQKENI, per germline. In the original workflow: The authors estimated nucleated cell counts from reference gene primer amplification. TCRdb's table, derived via immunoSEQ multiplex PCR, lists solely in-frame clones and lacks some. The V and J calls and clone size were taken over from that table, and D and trimming were inferred from the DNA. The profile shows over 90,000 clones, around 90% of them singletons. The chain recombines TRBV18 with TRBJ2-7; D unclear. This TCR was sampled from a woman in her seventies with acute or convalescent COVID-19. Sequencing used peripheral blood. The CDR3 sequence: CASSPSRGSKYEQYF. CDR3 sequence (DNA): TGTGCCAGCTCACCCTCTAGAGGAAGTAAGTACGAGCAGTACTTC.